This paragraph reports one TCR beta chain. What it binds is not known. This record comes from a study of cytomegalovirus exposure and HLA in healthy donors. About the study: An early release of data contained 75 million to 100 million unique TCRs, which came from HLA-typed donors.

Study findings and constraints: Reports credit the classifier with highly specific, highly sensitive diagnosis of cytomegalovirus status. Some V segments, including TRBV6-2 and TRBV6-3, were excluded as indistinguishable.

Germline V lookup: CDR1 MNHEY, CDR2 SVGAGI. V was clipped by 0 bases and J by 3 bases, with 6 bases between them. The CDR3 totals 14 residues. This PCR relied on a set of 60 Vbeta primers and 13 Jbeta primers. Data came from immunoSEQ multiplex PCR; TCRdb stores just in-frame clones and leaves some out. The profile covers 90,000 to 150,000 clones, with around 80% appearing a single time and 2% to 3% taken by the ten largest. Source material: PBMCs. The origin of this receptor is a female donor in good health and CMV-seronegative. The chain uses TRBV6-5 and TRBJ1-3, with D uncertain. For the CDR3, the DNA is TGTGCCAGCAGTTACTCGAGGGATGGAAACACCATATATTTT. It yields the protein CASSYSRDGNTIYF.